This T cell receptor (beta chain) stems from a study of T cells in Graves' hyperthyroidism and ophthalmopathy. RNA transcripts gave rise to amplified TCR beta CDR3 regions. The HTBI primer set was used in a first-round RT-PCR of the TCR CDR3. In TCRdb, the multiplex PCR reads were re-called with MiXCR into one record per CDR3 protein. This table holds about 350,000 distinct CDR3 sequences, 15% to 20% found once. This clonotype has at least ten counts. The CDR3 consists of 19 residues. Trimming cost V 0 bases and J 3 bases; bases outside gene matches: 16. The germline V gene has CDR1 MNHEY and CDR2 SVGEGT.

The receptor was isolated from a woman aged 40 to 49 with Graves' ophthalmopathy. Sequenced input: blood. V gene TRBV6-2 or TRBV6-3 combines with J gene TRBJ2-7; 8 bases map to TRBD2. CDR3 in DNA: TGTGCCAGCAGTTACTCGATCTTTACCGGGAGGGCCCCTAACTACGAGCAGTACTTC. This sequence encodes CASSYSIFTGRAPNYEQYF.